What follows describes a single T cell receptor beta chain. Its antigen is unidentified. This CDR3 region has 13 residues. Germline V gives CDR1 SGHRS, CDR2 YFSETQ. These data belong to a study of CXCR3-negative and CXCR3-positive naive CD8 T cells. Study-level information: Per library, roughly 1.5 +/- 0.3 million reads; roughly 150 million TRB reads overall.

Study outcomes and limitations: Comparably high diversity marked both naive subsets, whereas memory CD8+ cells had much lower diversity. Cryopreserved PBMCs had partly decreased CXCR3 expression; fresh PBMCs were used in most assays. Naive cells that were CXCR3-positive had more hydrophobic TRB CDR3s (compared with CXCR3-negative naive cells).

The TRB libraries of cDNA were built by UMI-labeled 5' RACE. TCRdb reprocessed the 5' RACE reads and keeps a single row for each CDR3 protein, giving no DNA. The listing records fewer than 60,000 distinct CDR3 sequences. The V gene is TRBV5-1, the J gene TRBJ1-1; TCRdb picks TRBD1, but there is no DNA to check that call. The sequenced material came from naive CXCR3- CD8+ T cells from blood. The subset here: CD45RO-CCR7+CD27+CD95- naive CD8+ T cells lacking CXCR3 (TNR3-). The sequence was collected from a human donor in good health. Some clones in this sample may be carry-over from other donors' samples. The CDR3 is CAVEPLRGKMAFF.